The present TCR beta chain was sequenced within a study of T-cell reconstitution after alpha-beta-depleted transplantation in children. A library of TCRbeta sequences, prepared with unique molecular identifiers, was generated. TCRdb called the PCR reads again in MiXCR, with one record for every CDR3 protein. The sample has around 25,000 distinct CDR3 sequences, 18% seen once. Study-wide findings and caveats: Newly made T cells mostly supplied T-cell counts and diversity one year after transplant. In patients about two months after transplant, alpha-beta T cells reportedly arose from several hundred expanded graft clones. There were some patients whose high TCRbeta diversity at day 60 came from surviving recipient T cells and thymic progenitors.

Details on this clonotype: Its antigen is still unknown. A much larger clone sits a single nucleotide away, making a read error possible.

The input for sequencing was PBMCs, mostly from graft donor cells, taken 60 days after TCRalphabeta/CD19-depleted stem cell transplant. The clonotype comes from a male patient between 2 and 10 years old who had a stem cell transplant for acute lymphoblastic leukemia, so the T cells may come from the graft donor.

This chain's CDR3 is CSASPWRVGGVNEQYF. The CDR3 DNA reads as TGCAGTGCTTCGCCCTGGAGGGTTGGGGGGGTTAACGAGCAGTACTTC. This chain connects TRBV20-1 to TRBJ2-7; 7 bases are a match to TRBD2. The CDR3 loop spans 16 amino acids. With V trimmed by 5 bases and J by 5 bases, 18 bases remained unmatched. Germline V gene sequence: CDR1 DFQATT, CDR2 SNEGSKA (reference sequence).